The next 16 T cell receptor beta chains were all read from a single sample in a study of OX40 agonist ivuxolimab in advanced cancers. Clones were read by immunoSEQ multiplex PCR, and TCRdb kept only the in-frame ones, dropping some. The sample gives 35,000 to 45,000 clones, over 75% of which show up once; roughly 19% is in the top ten. Here the sequenced sample was CD4+ or CD8+ T cells sorted from blood, taken in a trial of the OX40 agonist ivuxolimab. The receptor set was obtained from an adult with an advanced solid tumor such as melanoma, head and neck, liver or kidney cancer.

The CDR3 DNA follows: TGTGCCAGCAGCTTAGAGATGGCAGAACAAGAGACCCAGTACTTC. Its translation: CASSLEMAEQETQYF. This chain connects TRBV11-2 to TRBJ2-5; the D is unclear. The V and J ends lost 0 bases and 2 bases respectively, with 10 bases between them. The CDR3 sequence is 15 residues long. Per germline, CDR1 SGHAT and CDR2 FQNNGV.

The gene calls are TRBV7-9 and TRBJ1-4; 9 positions agree with TRBD1. The CDR3 is 17 amino acids. The germline CDR1 and CDR2 sequences are SEHNR and FQNEAQ (reference sequence). The V and J ends lost 7 bases and 3 bases, in that order; junction bases with no gene match: 12. The CDR3 nucleotides read TGTGCCAGCATCCCCGCCGGGACAGGGCGACCTAATGAAAAACTGTTTTTT. Amino acids: CASIPAGTGRPNEKLFF.

The chain couples TRBV11-2 to TRBJ1-3; 9 nucleotides align to TRBD1. The CDR3 is 17 amino acids. Germline V gene sequence: CDR1 SGHAT, CDR2 FQNNGV. V was clipped by 5 bases and J by 0 bases; unmatched bases: 8. Here the CDR3 reads CASSPGQGPSSGNTIYF. The CDR3 nucleotides are TGTGCCAGCAGCCCAGGACAGGGGCCTTCCTCTGGAAACACCATATATTTT.

Of note for this clone: The conserved phenylalanine or tryptophan is not found at the CDR3 terminus, so this likely reflects a read error. V gene TRBV27 combines with J gene TRBJ1-2, with D tentatively TRBD1 (6 bases). This CDR3 is built from 17 residues. V lost 2 bases to trimming and J lost 3 bases, with 19 bases between them. Germline CDR1 reads MNHEY; CDR2 reads SMNVEV (reference sequence). CDR3 nucleotide sequence: TGTGCCAGCAGTTTACAGGGGACAAGTGGGATCTACTATGGCTACACCCTC. This translates into CASSLQGTSGIYYGYTL.

Written as DNA, the CDR3 is TGCGCCACTACCCGGGAAGATGGGGCAAATGGCTACACCTTC. It specifies CATTREDGANGYTF. V is TRBV5-1 and J is TRBJ1-2; TRBD1 might be the D (5 bases). Trimming stripped 9 bases from V and 6 bases from J, with 21 bases between. Germline V gene lookup returns CDR1 SGHRS and CDR2 YFSETQ. This CDR3 has 14 amino acids.

The chain is built from TRBV13 and TRBJ1-1; no clear D. Looked up from germline, CDR1 is PRHDT and CDR2 is FYEKMQ (reference sequence). CDR3 length equals 16 residues. V was trimmed by 1 base and J by 0 bases, leaving 12 bases between them. The chain's CDR3 is CASSLVGGSLNTEAFF. DNA for the CDR3: TGTGCCAGCAGCTTAGTGGGTGGGTCTCTGAACACTGAAGCTTTCTTT.

The V and J genes are TRBV6-5 and TRBJ2-5; D remains ambiguous. CDR1 is MNHEY, CDR2 SVGAGI, per germline. V was cut by 2 bases and J by 3 bases, with 7 bases left in between. This CDR3 region has 13 residues. The CDR3 is CASSYPGEETQYF. CDR3 nucleotide sequence: TGTGCCAGCAGTTACCCAGGAGAAGAGACCCAGTACTTC.

This clone has only a few counts. The J gene is TRBJ1-5, the V gene TRBV6-4, with a weak D call TRBD1 (5 bases). Germline V lookup: CDR1 MRHNA, CDR2 SNTAGT. V lost 3 bases, J lost 7 bases, and 10 bases lay in between. The CDR3 spans 13 residues. This CDR3 is CASSEQGEQPQHF. The CDR3, as DNA: TGTGCCAGCAGTGAGCAGGGTGAGCAGCCCCAGCATTTT.

The V gene is TRBV4-3, the J gene TRBJ2-7; 7 nucleotides align to TRBD2. The CDR3 is 13 amino acids. Germline CDR1 is LGHNA and CDR2 is YSLEER. J gave up 7 bases and V 4 bases, and 7 bases lay outside the gene matches. Here the CDR3 reads CASSLIAGDEQYF. The DNA for the CDR3 is TGCGCCAGCAGCCTCATTGCGGGGGATGAGCAGTACTTC.

The chain recombines TRBV7-9 with TRBJ2-2, with D unclear. CDR1 is SEHNR and CDR2 is FQNEAQ in the germline V gene (reference sequence). Trimming removed 5 bases from V and 2 bases from J, with 12 bases in between. This CDR3 has 15 residues. CDR3 residues: CASSPSIENTGELFF. CDR3 bases: TGTGCCAGCAGCCCCTCTATCGAAAACACCGGGGAGCTGTTTTTT.

This sequence joins TRBV27 and TRBJ1-1; D is undetermined. This CDR3 has 14 residues. CDR1 and CDR2 from the germline V gene are MNHEY and SMNVEV (reference sequence). Trimming stripped 1 base from V and 4 bases from J, with 10 bases between. The CDR3 sequence is CASSLLGSGTEAFF. The CDR3 DNA follows: TGTGCCAGCAGTTTATTAGGGAGTGGCACTGAAGCTTTCTTT.

The chain joins TRBV4-1 to TRBJ2-3; the match to TRBD2 covers 10 bases. The CDR3 length is 17 residues. The V and J ends lost 3 bases and 2 bases, in that order; junction bases with no gene match: 8. The germline V gene encodes CDR1 MGHRA and CDR2 YSYEKL. CDR3 bases: TGCGCCAGCAGCCACCGTCTAGCGGGGGACCTCACAGATACGCAGTATTTT. Translating it yields CASSHRLAGDLTDTQYF.

The CDR3 reads CASSLGSMQTQYF. In DNA, the CDR3 is TGTGCCAGCAGCTTAGGGTCGATGCAGACCCAGTACTTC. This rearrangement joins TRBV7-9 to TRBJ2-5; D gene ambiguous. This CDR3 comprises 13 residues. V shed 1 base and J shed 6 bases, with 9 bases lying between them. CDR1 and CDR2 from the germline V gene are SEHNR and FQNEAQ (reference sequence).

V is TRBV7-2 and J is TRBJ1-1, with D possibly matching TRBD1 (5 bases). CDR3 length equals 16 residues. In germline, CDR1 is SGHTA, CDR2 FQGNSA. The V and J ends lost 5 bases and 3 bases respectively, with 19 bases between them. The CDR3 nucleotides are TGTGCCAGCAGCCGAAAATTCCGGGACCTCTACACTGAAGCTTTCTTT. The encoded protein is CASSRKFRDLYTEAFF.

Concerning this clone: In the same sample, other DNA sequences code for this CDR3. This sequence joins TRBV30 and TRBJ2-7; TRBD2 might be the D (5 bases). The V gene lost 3 bases and the J gene lost 0 bases, with 6 bases spanning the gap. Germline lookup yields CDR1 GTSNPN and CDR2 SVGIG (reference sequence). The CDR3 runs to 12 residues. CDR3 in DNA: TGTGCCTGGAGCGGGGACTCCTACGAGCAGTACTTC. Encoded protein: CAWSGDSYEQYF.

The chain combines TRBV5-1 with TRBJ1-1; 8 positions match TRBD1. Germline trimming cut 0 bases from V and 7 bases from J; bases unmatched to any gene: 5. Germline CDR1 SGHRS, CDR2 YFSETQ. The CDR3 extends over 14 amino acids. The CDR3 DNA is TGCGCCAGCAGCTTGGGGCAGGGGGCTGGTGAAGCTTTCTTT. It translates to CASSLGQGAGEAFF.